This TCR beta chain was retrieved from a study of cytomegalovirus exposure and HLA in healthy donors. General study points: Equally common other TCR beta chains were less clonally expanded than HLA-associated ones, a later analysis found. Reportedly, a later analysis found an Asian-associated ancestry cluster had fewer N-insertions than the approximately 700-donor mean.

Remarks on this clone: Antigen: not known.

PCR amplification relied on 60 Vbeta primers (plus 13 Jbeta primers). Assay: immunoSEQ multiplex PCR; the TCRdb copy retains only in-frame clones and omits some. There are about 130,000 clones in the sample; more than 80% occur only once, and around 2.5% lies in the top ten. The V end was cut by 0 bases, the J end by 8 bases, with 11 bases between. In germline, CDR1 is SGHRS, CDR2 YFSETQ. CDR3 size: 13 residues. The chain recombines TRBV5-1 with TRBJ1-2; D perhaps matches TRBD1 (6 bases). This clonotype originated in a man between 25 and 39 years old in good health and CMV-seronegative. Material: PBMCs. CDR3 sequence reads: CASSLAAQGGYTF. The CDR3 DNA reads TGCGCCAGCAGCTTGGCCGCACAGGGCGGCTACACCTTC.